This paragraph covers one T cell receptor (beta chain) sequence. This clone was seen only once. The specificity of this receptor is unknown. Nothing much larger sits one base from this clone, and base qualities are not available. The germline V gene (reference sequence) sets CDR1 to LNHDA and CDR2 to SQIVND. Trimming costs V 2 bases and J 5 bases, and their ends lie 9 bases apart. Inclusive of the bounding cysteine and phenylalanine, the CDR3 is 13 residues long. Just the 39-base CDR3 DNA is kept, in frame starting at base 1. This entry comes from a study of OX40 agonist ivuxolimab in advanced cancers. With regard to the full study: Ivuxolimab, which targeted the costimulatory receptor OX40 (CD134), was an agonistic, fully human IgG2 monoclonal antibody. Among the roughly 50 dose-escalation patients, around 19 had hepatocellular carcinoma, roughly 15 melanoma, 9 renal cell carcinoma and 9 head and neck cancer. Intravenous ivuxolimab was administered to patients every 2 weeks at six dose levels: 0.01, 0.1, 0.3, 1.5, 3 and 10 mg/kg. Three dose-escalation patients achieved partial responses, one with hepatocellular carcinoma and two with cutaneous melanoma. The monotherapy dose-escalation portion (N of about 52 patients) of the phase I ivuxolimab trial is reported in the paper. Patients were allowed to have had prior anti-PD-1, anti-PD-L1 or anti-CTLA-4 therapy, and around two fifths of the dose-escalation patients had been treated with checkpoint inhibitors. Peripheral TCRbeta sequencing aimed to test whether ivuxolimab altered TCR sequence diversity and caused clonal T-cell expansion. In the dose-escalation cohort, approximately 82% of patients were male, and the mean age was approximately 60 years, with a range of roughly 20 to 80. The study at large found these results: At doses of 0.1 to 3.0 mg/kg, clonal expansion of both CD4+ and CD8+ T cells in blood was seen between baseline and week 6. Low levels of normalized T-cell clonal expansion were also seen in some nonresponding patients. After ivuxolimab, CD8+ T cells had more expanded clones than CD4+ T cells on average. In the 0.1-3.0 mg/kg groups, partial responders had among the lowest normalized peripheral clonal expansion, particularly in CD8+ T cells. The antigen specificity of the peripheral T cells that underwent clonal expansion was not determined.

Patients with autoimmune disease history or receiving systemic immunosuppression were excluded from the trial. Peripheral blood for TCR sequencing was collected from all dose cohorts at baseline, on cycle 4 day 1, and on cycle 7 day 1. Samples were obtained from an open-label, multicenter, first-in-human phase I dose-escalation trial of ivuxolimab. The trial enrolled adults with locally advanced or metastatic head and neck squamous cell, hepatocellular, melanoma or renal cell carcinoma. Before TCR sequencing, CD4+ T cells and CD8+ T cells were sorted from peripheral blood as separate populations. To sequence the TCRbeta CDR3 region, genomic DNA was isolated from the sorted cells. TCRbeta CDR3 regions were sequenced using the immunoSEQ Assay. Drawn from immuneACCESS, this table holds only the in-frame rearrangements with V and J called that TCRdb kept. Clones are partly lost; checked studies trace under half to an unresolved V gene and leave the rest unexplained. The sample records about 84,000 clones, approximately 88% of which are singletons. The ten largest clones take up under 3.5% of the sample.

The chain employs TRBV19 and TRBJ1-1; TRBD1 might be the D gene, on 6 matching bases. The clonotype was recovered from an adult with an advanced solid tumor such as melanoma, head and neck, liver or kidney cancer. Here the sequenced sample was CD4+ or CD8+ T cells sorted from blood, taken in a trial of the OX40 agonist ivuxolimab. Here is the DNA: TGTGCCAGTAGTATACCCCAGGGGACTGAAGCTTTCTTT. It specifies CASSIPQGTEAFF.